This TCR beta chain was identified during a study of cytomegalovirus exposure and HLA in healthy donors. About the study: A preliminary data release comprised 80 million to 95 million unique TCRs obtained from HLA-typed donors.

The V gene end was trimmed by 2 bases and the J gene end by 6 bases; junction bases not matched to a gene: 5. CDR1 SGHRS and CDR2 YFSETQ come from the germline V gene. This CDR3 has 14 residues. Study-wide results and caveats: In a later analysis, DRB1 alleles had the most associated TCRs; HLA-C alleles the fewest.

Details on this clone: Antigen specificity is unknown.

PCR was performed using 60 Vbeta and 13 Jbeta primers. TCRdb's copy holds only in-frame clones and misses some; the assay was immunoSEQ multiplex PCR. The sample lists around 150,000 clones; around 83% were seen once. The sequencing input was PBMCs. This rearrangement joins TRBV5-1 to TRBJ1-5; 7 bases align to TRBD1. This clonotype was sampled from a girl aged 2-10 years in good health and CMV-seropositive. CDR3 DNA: TGCGCCAGCAGCTTAACAGGGGCGGGTCAGCCCCAGCATTTT. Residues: CASSLTGAGQPQHF.